These T cell receptor beta chains were read from a single sample in a study of T-cell memory formation after mild COVID-19. TCRdb analysed the 5' RACE reads with MiXCR anew, one entry per CDR3 protein. The data show approximately 260,000 distinct CDR3 sequences, about 20% seen once. Sequenced: PBMCs or a T cell subset sorted from them (not recorded which). The receptors come from a man between 18 and 29 years old who had mild COVID-19 (a few samples of this study predate the infection). Cell type and time point are not known. Each CDR3 is given with its conserved first and last residue.

J: TRBJ1-2; V: TRBV5-1; CDR3: CASSRQGNGDYGYTF
J: TRBJ1-3; V: TRBV10-1; CDR3: CASSATTTGSSGNTIYF
J: TRBJ1-3; V: TRBV6-5; CDR3: CASSYQKGAGNTIYF
J: TRBJ2-3; V: TRBV29-1; CDR3: CSVASFGADTQYF
J: TRBJ1-2; V: TRBV6-6; CDR3: CASSYGGTAYGYTF
J: TRBJ2-7; V: TRBV7-3; CDR3: CASSLILSVLSYEQYF
J: TRBJ1-1; V: TRBV19; CDR3: CASSILDRMNTEAFF
J: TRBJ2-5; V: TRBV5-1; CDR3: CASSLLGLAGGQETQYF
J: TRBJ2-1; V: TRBV6-5; CDR3: CASSAHTSPRDPKRNEQFF
J: TRBJ1-5; V: TRBV6-2/TRBV6-3; CDR3: CASSRDLGGTATISNQPQHF
J: TRBJ2-1; V: TRBV15; CDR3: CATSPISYNEQFF
J: TRBJ2-3; V: TRBV7-9; CDR3: CASRRDSSTDTQYF
J: TRBJ1-1; V: TRBV19; CDR3: CASSIVTVNTEAFF
J: TRBJ2-1; V: TRBV2; CDR3: CASSEATVYNEQFF
J: TRBJ1-2; V: TRBV12-5; CDR3: CASGGGVLSAGYTF
J: TRBJ1-1; V: TRBV27; CDR3: CASSHPQGRDLSTEAFF
J: TRBJ2-1; V: TRBV28; CDR3: CASSLARREQFF
J: TRBJ2-1; V: TRBV25-1; CDR3: CASSELGSQQFF
J: TRBJ1-2; V: TRBV4-2; CDR3: CASSQDRGAGYGYTF
J: TRBJ2-3; V: TRBV15; CDR3: CATSRGEGAVTDTQYF
J: TRBJ2-5; V: TRBV7-9; CDR3: CASSLGIQETQYF
J: TRBJ1-2; V: TRBV3-1; CDR3: CASSKGQLYGYTF
J: TRBJ1-1; V: TRBV20-1; CDR3: CSAPPLRTGSNTEAFF
J: TRBJ2-3; V: TRBV5-6; CDR3: CASSPTDIRPGDTQYF
J: TRBJ2-1; V: TRBV12-5; CDR3: CASGLSLSSYNEQFF
J: TRBJ2-1; V: TRBV25-1; CDR3: CASDRGGIQNEQFF
J: TRBJ2-4; V: TRBV6-2/TRBV6-3; CDR3: CASSPRGLGNIQYF
J: TRBJ2-1; V: TRBV28; CDR3: CASRTGTGEYNEQFF
J: TRBJ1-3; V: TRBV20-1; CDR3: CSAIRGIGNTIYF
J: TRBJ1-2; V: TRBV6-5; CDR3: CASRLDRAFGYTF
J: TRBJ1-5; V: TRBV27; CDR3: CASRPGGGRAQPQHF
J: TRBJ1-1; V: TRBV2; CDR3: CASSGTGSTTEAFF
J: TRBJ1-1; V: TRBV6-2/TRBV6-3; CDR3: CASSPTGVNTEAFF
J: TRBJ2-2; V: TRBV12-3/TRBV12-4; CDR3: CASSPGPGGELFF
J: TRBJ2-1; V: TRBV5-6; CDR3: CASSHRGLINEQFF
J: TRBJ2-5; V: TRBV15; CDR3: CATSRDMVETQYF
J: TRBJ1-2; V: TRBV7-2; CDR3: CASSGPGQGGYGYTF
J: TRBJ1-3; V: TRBV20-1; CDR3: CSARDRTAGNTIYF
J: TRBJ1-2; V: TRBV12-3/TRBV12-4; CDR3: CASSRGLVNYGYTF
J: TRBJ2-1; V: TRBV6-4; CDR3: CASSESYNEQFF